A single sample is the source of the 32 T cell receptor beta chains below, sequenced in a study of cytomegalovirus exposure and HLA in healthy donors. This PCR relied on a set of 60 Vbeta primers and 13 Jbeta primers. The method was immunoSEQ multiplex PCR; TCRdb's version includes in-frame clones alone and lacks a portion of them. The top ten hold 7.8% of the sample, which has nearly 110,000 clones, approximately 73% seen once. The specimen sequenced was PBMCs. The receptors derive from a man younger than 45 in good health and CMV-seronegative.

The V and J genes are TRBV14 and TRBJ1-2; TRBD1 matches at 7 bases. This CDR3 has 14 amino acids. V lost 6 bases, J lost 8 bases, and 12 bases stayed unmatched. Germline lookup yields CDR1 SGHDN and CDR2 FVKESK. The CDR3, as DNA: TGTGCCAGCAGGCAAAAAAACAGGGGTGGCGGCTACACCTTC. This gives the protein CASRQKNRGGGYTF.

This clone was seen a handful of times. Within the sample, other DNA sequences also encode this same CDR3. The chain employs TRBV7-7 and TRBJ2-5; 7 positions match TRBD2. Trimming took 4 bases from V and 2 from J; bases not matched to a gene: 4. The germline gives CDR1 SSHAT, CDR2 FNYEAQ (reference sequence). CDR3 size: 14 residues. The CDR3 DNA follows: TGTGCCAGCAGCTCCCCGGGACTACAAGAGACCCAGTACTTC. This codes for CASSSPGLQETQYF.

The chain uses TRBV7-9 and TRBJ2-7; 12 positions agree with TRBD1. Germline loops: CDR1 SEHNR, CDR2 FQNEAQ (reference sequence). J was trimmed by 4 bases and V by 8 bases; bases with no gene match: 9. The CDR3 sequence is 15 residues long. This CDR3 is CASSYWDRGRYEQYF. The CDR3 bases are TGTGCCAGCTCTTACTGGGACAGGGGGCGATACGAGCAGTACTTC.

The chain joins TRBV7-6 to TRBJ1-3, with TRBD1 as a possible D gene (5 bases). V lost 4 bases, J lost 0 bases, and 10 bases lay in between. Germline lookup yields CDR1 SGHVS and CDR2 FNYEAQ. The CDR3 is made up of 15 amino acids. In DNA form, the CDR3 reads TGTGCCAGCAGCTATGGACATGGCTCTGGAAACACCATATATTTT. Protein sequence: CASSYGHGSGNTIYF.

V gene TRBV30 combines with J gene TRBJ2-2, with D maybe TRBD1 (6 bases). The V gene's germline CDR1 is GTSNPN and CDR2 SVGIG (reference sequence). V lost 3 bases to trimming and J lost 5 bases, with 10 bases between them. The CDR3 sequence is 13 residues long. The CDR3 DNA reads TGTGCCTGGAGGGGGGCGCAGACCGGGGAGCTGTTTTTT. Protein sequence: CAWRGAQTGELFF.

The chain links TRBV29-1 to TRBJ2-5; D is possibly TRBD2 (6 bases). CDR1 is SQVTM, CDR2 ANQGSEA, per germline. V lost 4 bases to trimming and J lost 4 bases, with 13 bases between them. The CDR3 is 13 residues long. The CDR3 sequence: CSVATTEGETQYF. The CDR3 DNA is TGCAGCGTTGCGACCACGGAGGGAGAGACCCAGTACTTC.

V gene TRBV5-1 combines with J gene TRBJ2-5; D might be TRBD1 (5 bases). The CDR3 totals 15 residues. The germline V and J ends were trimmed by 4 bases and 2 bases, with 15 bases remaining between them. CDR1 and CDR2 (germline): SGHRS, YFSETQ. CDR3 residues: CASSPGHLGQETQYF. DNA of the CDR3: TGCGCCAGCAGCCCCGGACACCTCGGTCAAGAGACCCAGTACTTC.

This rearrangement joins TRBV9 to TRBJ1-3; weak D call: TRBD1 (6 bases). Trimming took 4 bases from V and 0 from J, leaving 14 bases between them. Looked up from germline, CDR1 is SGDLS and CDR2 is YYNGEE. The CDR3 totals 16 residues. CDR3 protein: CASSRGQSTSGNTIYF. CDR3 nucleotides: TGTGCCAGCAGCCGAGGACAGTCCACCTCTGGAAACACCATATATTTT.

The V call is TRBV4-1, the J call TRBJ2-5, with 9 positions matching TRBD1. With V trimmed by 0 bases and J by 3 bases, 8 bases remained unmatched. The CDR3 spans 17 residues. CDR1 is MGHRA and CDR2 is YSYEKL in the germline V gene. The CDR3 DNA reads as TGCGCCAGCAGCCAAGATCCGGGACAGGGTTGGGAAGAGACCCAGTACTTC. This encodes CASSQDPGQGWEETQYF.

The chain couples TRBV27 to TRBJ2-7; 8 bases are a match to TRBD1. Germline CDR1 reads MNHEY; CDR2 reads SMNVEV (reference sequence). This CDR3 region has 14 residues. Trimming removed 2 bases from V and 9 bases from J; junction bases left unmatched: 9. CDR3 nucleotide sequence: TGTGCCAGCAGTTTAGCAGGACAGGGATTAAGGCAGTACTTC. It is translated as CASSLAGQGLRQYF.

This chain connects TRBV6-5 to TRBJ1-1; TRBD1 agrees at 8 bases. This CDR3 is built from 13 residues. The J segment lost 7 bases and the V segment lost 6 bases, leaving 7 bases of the junction unmatched. Germline V lookup: CDR1 MNHEY, CDR2 SVGAGI. CDR3 residues: CASSNRGAVEAFF. In nucleotides, the CDR3 is TGTGCCAGCAGCAACAGGGGGGCCGTTGAAGCTTTCTTT.

This clone was observed a handful of times. This sequence joins TRBV9 and TRBJ2-3; a possible D gene is TRBD2 (5 bases). Germline lookup yields CDR1 SGDLS and CDR2 YYNGEE. V lost 6 bases to trimming and J lost 2 bases, with 16 bases between them. The CDR3 length is 15 residues. Written as DNA, the CDR3 is TGTGCCAGCATCCTTACGGGATTGTCCACAGATACGCAGTATTTT. Translation gives CASILTGLSTDTQYF.

This clone was found a few times. The V and J genes are TRBV2 and TRBJ2-2, with 7 bases aligning to TRBD1. The J segment lost 4 bases and the V segment lost 6 bases, leaving 8 bases of the junction unmatched. CDR3 length equals 15 residues. The germline CDR1 and CDR2 sequences are SNHLY and FYNNEI. The CDR3 DNA follows: TGTGCCAGCAGGCCTTGGGACAGCTTCACCGGGGAGCTGTTTTTT. This gives the protein CASRPWDSFTGELFF. Complete variable domain (other parts from reference TRBV2 and TRBJ2-2): EPEVTQTPSHQVTQMGQEVILRCVPISNHLYFYWYRQILGQKVEFLVSFYNNEISEKSEIFDDQFSVERPDGSNFTLKIRSTKLEDSAMYFCASRPWDSFTGELFFGEGSRLTVL.

This clone has more than one count but fewer than ten. The J gene is TRBJ1-3, the V gene TRBV5-6; 8 positions match TRBD1. Germline assignment: CDR1 SGHDT and CDR2 YYEEEE. The CDR3 contains 15 residues. With V trimmed by 3 bases and J by 4 bases, 6 bases remained unmatched. The CDR3 bases are TGTGCCAGCAGCTATCGACAGGGGATGGGAAACACCATATATTTT. Translated, it gives CASSYRQGMGNTIYF. The whole variable domain, filled in from reference TRBV5-6 and TRBJ1-3, reads DAGVTQSPTHLIKTRGQQVTLRCSPKSGHDTVSWYQQALGQGPQFIFQYYEEEERQRGNFPDRFSGHQFPNYSSELNVNALLLGDSALYLCASSYRQGMGNTIYFGEGSWLTVV.

This chain uses TRBV15 with TRBJ2-5, with 8 bases aligning to TRBD2. CDR1 and CDR2 (germline): LNHNV, YYDKDF (reference sequence). CDR3 length: 18 amino acids. Trimming cost V 0 bases and J 3 bases; bases outside gene matches: 12. CDR3 region: CATSRDRIGLAGEETQYF. Here the CDR3 DNA reads TGTGCCACCAGCAGAGATAGAATAGGACTAGCAGGGGAAGAGACCCAGTACTTC.

The genes are TRBV20-1 and TRBJ2-4; D is uncertain. There are 11 residues in the CDR3. V was pared by 1 base and J by 5 bases, with 3 bases between. Germline assignment: CDR1 DFQATT and CDR2 SNEGSKA (reference sequence). This CDR3 reads CSARGQNIQYF. Written as DNA, the CDR3 is TGCAGTGCTAGAGGGCAAAACATTCAGTACTTC.

The chain couples TRBV5-1 to TRBJ2-1; D is unclear. Germline CDR1 is SGHRS and CDR2 is YFSETQ. The CDR3 extends over 14 amino acids. With 0 bases removed from V and 3 bases from J, the gap between germline ends came to 7 bases. The CDR3 loop is CASSLGLDYNEQFF. The CDR3 nucleotides are TGCGCCAGCAGCTTGGGGCTTGACTACAATGAGCAGTTCTTC.

V usage is TRBV6-1 and J usage is TRBJ1-2; D is ambiguous. Germline loops: CDR1 MNHNS, CDR2 SASEGT. V was clipped by 1 base and J by 4 bases, with 10 bases between them. This CDR3 has 14 amino acids. The CDR3 here is CASSEGTGSYGYTF. The DNA of the CDR3 is TGTGCCAGCAGTGAAGGGACGGGATCCTATGGCTACACCTTC.

This clone was found a few times. The chain couples TRBV5-1 to TRBJ2-5, with 11 bases aligning to TRBD2. Germline CDR1 is SGHRS and CDR2 is YFSETQ. V was pared by 1 base and J by 2 bases, with 4 bases of the junction left unmatched. There are 16 residues in the CDR3. For the CDR3, the DNA is TGCGCCAGCAGCTTGAGGGGACTAGCGGATCAAGAGACCCAGTACTTC. Translating it yields CASSLRGLADQETQYF.

This clone was counted a few times. V and J are TRBV7-8 and TRBJ2-6; no clear D. The CDR3 extends over 19 amino acids. Trimming took off 1 base at V and 0 bases at J, with 16 bases between the two ends. Germline-derived CDR1 and CDR2 are SGHVS and FQNEAQ. CDR3 sequence: CASSLVSTVLSSGANVLTF. DNA for the CDR3: TGTGCCAGCAGCTTAGTATCCACGGTATTAAGCTCTGGGGCCAACGTCCTGACTTTC.

The chain carries TRBV19 and TRBJ2-5; D may be TRBD1 (5 bases). Between the trimmed V and J ends, which lost 3 bases and 1 base, there was a span of 9 bases. The CDR3 is made up of 14 amino acids. Germline V gives CDR1 LNHDA, CDR2 SQIVND (reference sequence). CDR3 residues: CASSIQGIQETQYF. CDR3 DNA sequence: TGTGCCAGTAGTATTCAGGGAATCCAAGAGACCCAGTACTTC.

The gene calls are TRBV5-1 and TRBJ2-7, with TRBD1 identical over 9 bases. With V trimmed by 4 bases and J by 4 bases, 15 bases remained unmatched. The CDR3 is 17 amino acids. Germline CDR1 SGHRS, CDR2 YFSETQ. CDR3 amino acids: CASSPDTGTGYVYEQYF. Here the CDR3 DNA reads TGCGCCAGCAGCCCGGATACCGGGACAGGGTATGTGTACGAGCAGTACTTC.

This clone was seen a few times. This chain links TRBV5-1 with TRBJ2-7, with 9 bases that match TRBD2. The germline V gene encodes CDR1 SGHRS and CDR2 YFSETQ. The CDR3 is 13 amino acids. The ends lost 4 bases at V and 6 bases at J; junction bases unmatched: 5. In DNA, the CDR3 is TGCGCCAGCAGCCCAACACTAGCGGGCGAGCAGTACTTC. Its translation is CASSPTLAGEQYF. Supplemented by reference TRBV5-1 and TRBJ2-7, the full variable domain reads KAGVTQTPRYLIKTRGQQVTLSCSPISGHRSVSWYQQTPGQGLQFLFEYFSETQRNKGNFPGRFSGRQFSNSRSEMNVSTLELGDSALYLCASSPTLAGEQYFGPGTRLTVT.

The rearrangement links TRBV2 to TRBJ1-5, with D possibly being TRBD1 (6 bases). Germline V gene lookup returns CDR1 SNHLY and CDR2 FYNNEI. V was pared by 6 bases and J by 0 bases, with 15 bases between. The CDR3 totals 16 residues. CDR3 protein: CASRSRDNNSNQPQHF. CDR3 DNA: TGTGCCAGCAGATCCCGGGACAATAATAGCAATCAGCCCCAGCATTTT. The variable domain in full, with the rest retrieved from reference TRBV2 and TRBJ1-5, is EPEVTQTPSHQVTQMGQEVILRCVPISNHLYFYWYRQILGQKVEFLVSFYNNEISEKSEIFDDQFSVERPDGSNFTLKIRSTKLEDSAMYFCASRSRDNNSNQPQHFGDGTRLSIL.

This clone was recorded a few times. The CDR3 nucleotides are TGTGCCAGCAGTTTAGGGGCGGCAGGGGGTTCACCCCTCCACTTT. Translated, it gives CASSLGAAGGSPLHF. J is TRBJ1-6 and V is TRBV28; TRBD1 aligns across 7 bases. V was clipped by 2 bases and J by 9 bases; unmatched bases: 7. The V gene's germline CDR1 is MDHEN and CDR2 SYDVKM. This CDR3 has 15 amino acids.

The chain couples TRBV5-4 to TRBJ2-1; 7 bases align to TRBD1. The length of the CDR3 is 16 residues. V shed 0 bases, J shed 6 bases, and the junction held 9 bases outside the gene matches. CDR1 is SGHNT, CDR2 YYREEE, per germline (reference sequence). CDR3 nucleotide sequence: TGTGCCAGCAGCTTGGCCCCTGGACAGGCCAGCAATGAGCAGTTCTTC. Encoded protein: CASSLAPGQASNEQFF. Full variable domain (missing parts from reference TRBV5-4 and TRBJ2-1): ETGVTQSPTHLIKTRGQQVTLRCSSQSGHNTVSWYQQALGQGPQFIFQYYREEENGRGNFPPRFSGLQFPNYSSELNVNALELDDSALYLCASSLAPGQASNEQFFGPGTRLTVL.

This clone has more than one count but fewer than ten. This sequence joins TRBV10-2 and TRBJ2-2, with 11 nucleotides matching TRBD2. Germline loops: CDR1 WSHSY, CDR2 SAAADI. CDR3 size: 17 residues. V trimming: 1 base; J trimming: 3 bases; junction bases outside the gene matches: 4. CDR3 sequence reads: CASSEWLAGGHTGELFF. The DNA for the CDR3 is TGCGCCAGCAGTGAGTGGCTAGCGGGAGGCCACACCGGGGAGCTGTTTTTT.

This CDR3 is CASSLVGLGQSFF. Here the CDR3 DNA reads TGTGCCAGCAGCTTAGTAGGTTTGGGACAATCGTTCTTC. The V call is TRBV7-2, the J call TRBJ2-1, with D perhaps matching TRBD1 (6 bases). From germline, CDR1 is SGHTA and CDR2 FQGNSA. Trimming removed 1 base at V and 15 bases at J, with 16 bases between. The CDR3 sequence is 13 residues long.

The CDR3 loop reads CASSSGVEAFF. The CDR3 nucleotides are TGTGCCAGCAGCTCGGGAGTTGAAGCTTTCTTT. The gene calls are TRBV7-3 and TRBJ1-1; no clear D gene. The CDR3 is 11 amino acids. Germline-derived CDR1 and CDR2 are SGHTA and FQGTGA. V was shortened by 4 bases and J by 7 bases, with 7 bases between the two germline ends.

This clone was detected a few times. J is TRBJ1-3 and V is TRBV7-9; TRBD1 is a possible D gene (6 bases). CDR1 SEHNR and CDR2 FQNEAQ come from the germline V gene (reference sequence). The CDR3 length is 17 residues. The V and J ends lost 7 bases and 0 bases respectively, with 19 bases between them. The CDR3 loop is CASIKGDTELSGNTIYF. CDR3 coding DNA: TGTGCCAGCATCAAAGGGGACACGGAGCTCTCTGGAAACACCATATATTTT.

The rearrangement uses TRBV7-3 and TRBJ2-2, with D maybe TRBD1 (5 bases). Germline lookup yields CDR1 SGHTA and CDR2 FQGTGA. With 5 bases removed from V and 0 bases from J, the gap between germline ends came to 10 bases. The CDR3 runs 15 residues. The CDR3 reads CASSLTGPNTGELFF. CDR3 sequence (DNA): TGTGCCAGCAGCCTCACAGGTCCGAACACCGGGGAGCTGTTTTTT. The whole variable domain, remainder taken from reference TRBV7-3 and TRBJ2-2, is GAGVSQTPSNKVTEKGKYVELRCDPISGHTALYWYRQSLGQGPEFLIYFQGTGAADDSGLPNDRFFAVRPEGSVSTLKIQRTERGDSAVYLCASSLTGPNTGELFFGEGSRLTVL.

The chain couples TRBV7-3 to TRBJ2-1, with 8 bases identical to TRBD2. The CDR3 extends over 13 amino acids. Germline assignment: CDR1 SGHTA and CDR2 FQGTGA. Trimming cost V 5 bases and J 10 bases; bases outside gene matches: 7. The CDR3 protein is CASSPGTSLEQFF. The CDR3 DNA is TGTGCCAGCAGCCCCGGGACTAGTTTGGAGCAGTTCTTC.